Listed below are T cell receptor beta chains from one sample, sequenced in a study of T cell repertoires in cytomegalovirus infection. TCRdb redid the calling of the reads with MiXCR, one entry per CDR3 protein. The table includes about 260,000 distinct CDR3 sequences, 12% to 15% detected once. The specimen sequenced was PBMCs. Receptors were obtained from a human donor in good health (CMV status not recorded). Some clones in this sample may be carry-over from other donors' samples. The conserved cysteine and the conserved F or W are not part of the CDR3 here. The size entry is marked missing in some rows and otherwise reads once, few, many or a size class.

CDR3aa	abundance	v_gene	j_gene
ASSEDRYQPQH	few	TRBV2	TRBJ1-5
ASSRDGWATEAF	many	TRBV28	TRBJ1-1
ASSLETVFAEAF	many	TRBV5-1	TRBJ1-1
SASKVERGQETQY	-	TRBV20-1	TRBJ2-5
ASRGGFTPKSSYNEQF	many	TRBV6-1	TRBJ2-1
ASSDPGAVQPQH	many	TRBV7-2	TRBJ1-5
ASSFPVWQGDYGYT	many	TRBV5-6	TRBJ1-2
ASSMSGTGVYEQY	-	TRBV7-3	TRBJ2-7
SVEKGLSRGTEAF	-	TRBV29-1	TRBJ1-1
ASSHGTDTGELF	many	TRBV7-8	TRBJ2-2
ASSERDRSYEQY	-	TRBV27	TRBJ2-7
ASSVTVLYYGYT	few	TRBV7-9	TRBJ1-2
ASSSTGQGKGNTIY	many	TRBV7-2	TRBJ1-3
ASSLIPGSNSPLH	many	TRBV7-2	TRBJ1-6
ASSDTGTGVPKQY	many	TRBV7-9	TRBJ2-7
ATMGDRGNSYGYT	many	TRBV24-1	TRBJ1-2
ASSLESGPSGTDTQY	many	TRBV7-2	TRBJ2-3
ASSIDEPVLAGYEQY	few	TRBV5-1	TRBJ2-7
ASSLGGRAEETQY	many	TRBV7-2	TRBJ2-5
SVEDLVAANYNEQF	few	TRBV29-1	TRBJ2-1
ASRELRERSYEQY	many	TRBV6-2/TRBV6-3	TRBJ2-7
ASSAGGRGADTQY	-	TRBV4-3	TRBJ2-3
ASSGTVWHEQF	-	TRBV2	TRBJ2-1
ASSLDTGASYEQY	few	TRBV5-1	TRBJ2-7
ASNFLGQGASYEQY	-	TRBV7-9	TRBJ2-7
ASSITGGYT	-	TRBV7-2	TRBJ1-2
ASSTSGMLANTQY	few	TRBV11-3	TRBJ2-3
ASRGTGAFPKLF	many	TRBV28	TRBJ1-4
SARDIRSSGNTIY	-	TRBV20-1	TRBJ1-3
ASSFKAGGPSEQF	many	TRBV7-2	TRBJ2-1
ASRLGTGAGQY	many	TRBV7-9	TRBJ2-7
ASSSPRHTNTGELF	few	TRBV5-1	TRBJ2-2
ASSSLGQGNTGELF	few	TRBV5-6	TRBJ2-2
SVGSSDEQY	-	TRBV29-1	TRBJ2-7
ASSWTGELF	many	TRBV7-2	TRBJ2-2
ASSDPTGAPSNYGYT	many	TRBV6-1	TRBJ1-2
SAKSAGGGANEKLF	-	TRBV20-1	TRBJ1-4
SVRTGPTYEQY	-	TRBV29-1	TRBJ2-7
ASSLVPTFTRTGGSGNTIY	many	TRBV7-2	TRBJ1-3
ASSRLQNEQF	many	TRBV6-2/TRBV6-3	TRBJ2-1
ASRSRDGFSYNEQF	few	TRBV5-1	TRBJ2-1
AISEFKSMNTEAF	-	TRBV10-3	TRBJ1-1
ASSTPGHVYGYT	-	TRBV19	TRBJ1-2
ASSWLNEQF	many	TRBV6-5	TRBJ2-1
ASSQVQGSGNTIY	few	TRBV14	TRBJ1-3
SVVGQGSNTGELF	few	TRBV29-1	TRBJ2-2
ASSTGAFGPQH	few	TRBV28	TRBJ1-5